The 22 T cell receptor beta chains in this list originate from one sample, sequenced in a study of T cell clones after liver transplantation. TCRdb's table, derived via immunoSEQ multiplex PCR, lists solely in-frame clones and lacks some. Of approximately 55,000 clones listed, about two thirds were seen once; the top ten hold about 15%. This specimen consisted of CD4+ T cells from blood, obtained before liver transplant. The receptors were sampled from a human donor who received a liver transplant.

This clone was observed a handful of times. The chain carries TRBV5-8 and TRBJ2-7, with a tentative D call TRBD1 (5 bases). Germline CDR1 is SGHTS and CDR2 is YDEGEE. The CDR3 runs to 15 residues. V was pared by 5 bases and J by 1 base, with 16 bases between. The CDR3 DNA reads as TGTGCCAGCAGATACCTAAGGGGCAGATCCTACGAGCAGTACTTC. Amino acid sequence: CASRYLRGRSYEQYF.

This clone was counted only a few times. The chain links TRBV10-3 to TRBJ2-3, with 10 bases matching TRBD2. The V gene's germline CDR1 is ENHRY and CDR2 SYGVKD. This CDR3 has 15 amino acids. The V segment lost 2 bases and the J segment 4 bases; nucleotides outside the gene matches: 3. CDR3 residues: CAISEERGGPDTQYF. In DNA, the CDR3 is TGTGCCATCAGTGAGGAGCGGGGGGGCCCAGATACGCAGTATTTT.

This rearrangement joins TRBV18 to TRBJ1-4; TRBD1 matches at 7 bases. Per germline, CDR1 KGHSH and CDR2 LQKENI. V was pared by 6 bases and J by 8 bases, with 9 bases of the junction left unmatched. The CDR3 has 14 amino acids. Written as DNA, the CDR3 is TGTGCCAGCTCCGGGACAGAGGGAGACGAAAAACTGTTTTTT. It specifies CASSGTEGDEKLFF.

CDR3 sequence: CATPRGLLYNEQFF. The CDR3 DNA reads TGTGCCACACCTCGGGGACTGCTCTACAATGAGCAGTTCTTC. The rearrangement joins TRBV5-8 to TRBJ2-1; possibly TRBD2 for D (6 bases). The CDR3 runs to 14 residues. The V gene's germline CDR1 is SGHTS and CDR2 YDEGEE. Between the trimmed V and J ends, which lost 9 bases and 3 bases, there was a span of 16 bases.

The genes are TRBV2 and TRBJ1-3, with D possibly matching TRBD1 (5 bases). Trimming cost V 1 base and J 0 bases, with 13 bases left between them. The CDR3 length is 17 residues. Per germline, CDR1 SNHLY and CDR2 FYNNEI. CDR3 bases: TGTGCCAGCAGTGAAGTAGGCCAGGGTTTCTCTGGAAACACCATATATTTT. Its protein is CASSEVGQGFSGNTIYF.

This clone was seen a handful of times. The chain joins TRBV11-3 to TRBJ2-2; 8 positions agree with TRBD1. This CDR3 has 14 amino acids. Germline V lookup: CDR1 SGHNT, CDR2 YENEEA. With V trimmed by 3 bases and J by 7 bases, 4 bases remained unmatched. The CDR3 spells CASSFRTGRGELFF. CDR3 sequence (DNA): TGTGCCAGCAGCTTCCGGACAGGGCGCGGGGAGCTGTTTTTT.

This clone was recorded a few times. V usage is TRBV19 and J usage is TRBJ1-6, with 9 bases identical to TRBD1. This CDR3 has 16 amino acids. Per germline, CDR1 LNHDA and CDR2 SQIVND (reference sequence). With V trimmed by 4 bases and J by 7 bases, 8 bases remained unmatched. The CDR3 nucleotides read TGTGCCAGTAGTACCCAGGGACAGGGAGGGAATTCACCCCTCCACTTT. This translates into CASSTQGQGGNSPLHF.

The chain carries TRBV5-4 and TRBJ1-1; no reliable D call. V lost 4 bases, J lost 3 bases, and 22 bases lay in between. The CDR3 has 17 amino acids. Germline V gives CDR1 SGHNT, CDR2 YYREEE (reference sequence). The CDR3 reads CASSGGLGSGRDTEAFF. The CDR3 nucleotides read TGTGCCAGCAGCGGAGGACTGGGGAGCGGTAGGGACACTGAAGCTTTCTTT. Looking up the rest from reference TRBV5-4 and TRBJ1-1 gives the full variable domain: ETGVTQSPTHLIKTRGQQVTLRCSSQSGHNTVSWYQQALGQGPQFIFQYYREEENGRGNFPPRFSGLQFPNYSSELNVNALELDDSALYLCASSGGLGSGRDTEAFFGQGTRLTVV.

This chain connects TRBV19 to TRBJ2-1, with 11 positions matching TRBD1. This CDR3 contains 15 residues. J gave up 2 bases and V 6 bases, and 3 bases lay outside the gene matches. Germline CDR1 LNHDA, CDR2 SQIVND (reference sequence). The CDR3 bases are TGTGCCAGTAGACCGGACAGGGGGCCCTACAATGAGCAGTTCTTC. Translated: CASRPDRGPYNEQFF. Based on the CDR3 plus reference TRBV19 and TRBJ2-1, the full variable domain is DGGITQSPKYLFRKEGQNVTLSCEQNLNHDAMYWYRQDPGQGLRLIYYSQIVNDFQKGDIAEGYSVSREKKESFPLTVTSAQKNPTAFYLCASRPDRGPYNEQFFGPGTRLTVL.

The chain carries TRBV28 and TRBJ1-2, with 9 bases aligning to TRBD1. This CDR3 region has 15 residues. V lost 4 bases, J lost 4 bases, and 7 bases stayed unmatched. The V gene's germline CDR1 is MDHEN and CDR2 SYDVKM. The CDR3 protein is CASSSSGTGPYGYTF. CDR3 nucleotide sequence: TGTGCCAGCAGTTCCTCCGGGACAGGGCCCTATGGCTACACCTTC.

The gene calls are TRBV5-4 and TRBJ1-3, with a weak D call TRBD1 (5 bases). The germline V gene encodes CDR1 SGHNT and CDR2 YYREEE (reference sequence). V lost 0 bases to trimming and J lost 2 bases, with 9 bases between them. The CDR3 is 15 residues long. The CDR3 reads CASSLDRTPGNTIYF. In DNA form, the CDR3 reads TGTGCCAGCAGCTTGGATAGGACACCTGGAAACACCATATATTTT.

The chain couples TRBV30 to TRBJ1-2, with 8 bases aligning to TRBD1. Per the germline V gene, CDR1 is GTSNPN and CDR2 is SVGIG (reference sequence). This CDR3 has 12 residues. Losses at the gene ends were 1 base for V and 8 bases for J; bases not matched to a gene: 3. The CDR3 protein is CAWSGTGRGYTF. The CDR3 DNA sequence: TGTGCCTGGAGTGGGACAGGGAGGGGCTACACCTTC.

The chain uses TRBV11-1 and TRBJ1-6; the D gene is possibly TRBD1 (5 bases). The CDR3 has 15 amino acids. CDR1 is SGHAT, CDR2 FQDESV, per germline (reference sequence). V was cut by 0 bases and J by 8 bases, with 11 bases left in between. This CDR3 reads CASSLAGRGDSPLHF. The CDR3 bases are TGTGCCAGCAGCTTAGCGGGGCGCGGGGATTCACCCCTCCACTTT.

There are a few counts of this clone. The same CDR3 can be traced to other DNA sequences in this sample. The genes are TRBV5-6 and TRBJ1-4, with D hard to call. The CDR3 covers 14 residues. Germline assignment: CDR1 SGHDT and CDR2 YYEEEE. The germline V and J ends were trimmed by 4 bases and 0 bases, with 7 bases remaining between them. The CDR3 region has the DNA TGTGCCAGCAGCCCGGGTGCAACTAATGAAAAACTGTTTTTT. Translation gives CASSPGATNEKLFF.

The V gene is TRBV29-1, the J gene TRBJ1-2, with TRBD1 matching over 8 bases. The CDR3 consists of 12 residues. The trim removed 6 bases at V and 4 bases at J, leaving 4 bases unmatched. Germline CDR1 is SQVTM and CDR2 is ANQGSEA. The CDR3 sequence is CSVAGTGYGYTF. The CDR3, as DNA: TGCAGCGTGGCCGGGACAGGCTATGGCTACACCTTC.

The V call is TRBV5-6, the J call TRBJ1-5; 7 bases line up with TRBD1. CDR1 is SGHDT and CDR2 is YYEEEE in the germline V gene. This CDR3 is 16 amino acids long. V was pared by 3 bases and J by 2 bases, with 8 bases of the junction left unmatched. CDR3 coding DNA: TGTGCCAGCAGCTGGGGCAGGGGGTTAGGCAATCAGCCCCAGCATTTT. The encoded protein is CASSWGRGLGNQPQHF.

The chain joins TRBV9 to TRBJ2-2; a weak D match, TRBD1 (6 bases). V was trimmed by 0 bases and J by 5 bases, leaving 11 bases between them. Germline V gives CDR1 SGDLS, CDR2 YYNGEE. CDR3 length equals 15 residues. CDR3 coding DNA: TGTGCCAGCAGCGTAGGAACTAGGGGGACCGGGGAGCTGTTTTTT. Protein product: CASSVGTRGTGELFF. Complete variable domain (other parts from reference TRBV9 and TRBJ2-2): DSGVTQTPKHLITATGQRVTLRCSPRSGDLSVYWYQQSLDQGLQFLIQYYNGEERAKGNILERFSAQQFPDLHSELNLSSLELGDSALYFCASSVGTRGTGELFFGEGSRLTVL.

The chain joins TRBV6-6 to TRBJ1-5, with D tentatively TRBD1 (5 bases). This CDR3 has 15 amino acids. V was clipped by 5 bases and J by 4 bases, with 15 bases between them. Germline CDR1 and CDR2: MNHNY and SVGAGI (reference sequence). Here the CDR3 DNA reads TGTGCCAGCAGTAACATCCAGGGCATTAATCAGCCCCAGCATTTT. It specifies CASSNIQGINQPQHF.

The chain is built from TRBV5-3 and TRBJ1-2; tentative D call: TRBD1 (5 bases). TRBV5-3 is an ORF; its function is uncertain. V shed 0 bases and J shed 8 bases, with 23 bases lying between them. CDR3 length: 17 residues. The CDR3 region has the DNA TGTGCCAGAAGCTTGGGAATAGCGGTACGAGGGGAAGGGGGCTACACCTTC. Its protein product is CARSLGIAVRGEGGYTF.

The CDR3 here is CASSVLAGAYNEQFF. Written as DNA, the CDR3 is TGTGCCAGCAGTGTGCTAGCGGGGGCTTACAATGAGCAGTTCTTC. The chain combines TRBV25-1 with TRBJ2-1, with 10 nucleotides matching TRBD2. V lost 4 bases to trimming and J lost 4 bases; unmatched junction nucleotides: 4. Per germline, CDR1 MGHDK and CDR2 SYGVNS. There are 15 residues in the CDR3. Complete variable domain (other parts from reference TRBV25-1 and TRBJ2-1): EADIYQTPRYLVIGTGKKITLECSQTMGHDKMYWYQQDPGMELHLIHYSYGVNSTEKGDLSSESTVSRIRTEHFPLTLESARPSHTSQYLCASSVLAGAYNEQFFGPGTRLTVL.

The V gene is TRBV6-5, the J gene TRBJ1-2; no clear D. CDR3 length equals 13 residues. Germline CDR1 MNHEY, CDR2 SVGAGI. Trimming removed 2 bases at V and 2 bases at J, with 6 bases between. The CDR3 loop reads CASSYEENYGYTF. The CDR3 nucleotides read TGTGCCAGCAGTTACGAAGAGAACTATGGCTACACCTTC.

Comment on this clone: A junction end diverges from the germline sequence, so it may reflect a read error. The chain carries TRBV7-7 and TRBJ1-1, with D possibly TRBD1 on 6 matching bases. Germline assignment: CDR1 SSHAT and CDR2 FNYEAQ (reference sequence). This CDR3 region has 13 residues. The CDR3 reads CASSTGLNTEAFF. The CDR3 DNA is TGTGCTAGCAGTACAGGGTTGAACACTGAAGCTTTCTTT.